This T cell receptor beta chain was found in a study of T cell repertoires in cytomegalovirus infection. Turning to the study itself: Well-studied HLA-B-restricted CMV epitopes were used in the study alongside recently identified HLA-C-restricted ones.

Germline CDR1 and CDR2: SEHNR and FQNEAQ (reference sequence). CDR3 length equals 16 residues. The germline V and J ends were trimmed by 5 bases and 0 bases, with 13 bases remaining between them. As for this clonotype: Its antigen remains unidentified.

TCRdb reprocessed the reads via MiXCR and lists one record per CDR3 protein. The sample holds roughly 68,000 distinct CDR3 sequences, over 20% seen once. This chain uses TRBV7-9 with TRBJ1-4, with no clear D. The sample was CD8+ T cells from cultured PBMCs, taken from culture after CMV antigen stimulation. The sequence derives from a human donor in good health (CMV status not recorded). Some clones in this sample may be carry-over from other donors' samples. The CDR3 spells CASSPYRHATNEKLFF. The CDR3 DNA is TGTGCCAGCAGCCCCTATCGACACGCAACTAATGAAAAACTGTTTTTT.